This T cell receptor beta chain was observed in a study of T-cell reconstitution after alpha-beta-depleted transplantation in children. This clonotype was counted at least ten times. Germline lookup yields CDR1 SGHTA and CDR2 FQGTGA. Trimming took off 6 bases at V and 0 bases at J, with 8 bases between the two ends. This CDR3 is 14 amino acids long. Preparing the TCRbeta library involved the use of unique molecular identifiers. TCRdb analysed the PCR reads with MiXCR anew, one entry per CDR3 protein. The repertoire has a few hundred thousand distinct CDR3 sequences, approximately 11% of them found once; the top ten carry roughly 5.5%.

V is TRBV7-3 and J is TRBJ2-2; no firm D call. This material consisted of PBMCs from the stem cell graft donor, taken from the stem cell graft. The TCR sequence derives from a human donor who donated a stem cell graft to a child with acute myeloid leukemia. The CDR3 spells CASRFSANTGELFF. The CDR3 DNA is TGTGCCAGCAGATTCTCGGCGAACACCGGGGAGCTGTTTTTT.